The text below deals with one T cell receptor beta chain. Its target is unknown. The data are from a study of graft-versus-host responses after intestinal transplantation. Generated by immunoSEQ multiplex PCR, the TCRdb table keeps only in-frame clones and is missing some. The table records about 94,000 clones, around 90% of them present only once. This specimen consisted of unstimulated CD8+ T cells sorted from spleen or lymph node cells, obtained before intestinal transplant. This receptor was taken from a human donor who received an intestinal transplant.

This CDR3 is CASSAKWRSGGTDTQYF. The CDR3 bases are TGTGCCAGCAGTGCAAAGTGGAGATCGGGTGGCACAGATACGCAGTATTTT. This chain connects TRBV2 to TRBJ2-3; no clear D gene. Between the trimmed V and J ends, which lost 4 bases and 1 base, there was a span of 18 bases. CDR3 length: 17 amino acids. Germline lookup yields CDR1 SNHLY and CDR2 FYNNEI.